This T cell receptor (beta chain) was identified in a study of human T cells and chemical hapten exposure. Time point meaning: healthy volunteer bleed at 6 weeks. The authors' total RNA extraction used unfractionated whole blood. TCRdb independently ran MiXCR on the RACE reads; one entry per CDR3 protein. The sample holds approximately 84,000 distinct CDR3 sequences, about 8.6% seen once. The V end lost 7 bases, the J end lost 5 bases, and 9 bases lay between the germline ends. The CDR3 consists of 12 residues. CDR1 and CDR2 (germline): LNHDA, SQIVND (reference sequence). The sequenced material came from whole blood. The rearrangement links TRBV19 to TRBJ1-5, with D unresolved. This clonotype was obtained from a male donor in good health. Some clones in this sample may be carry-over from other donors' samples. The CDR3 sequence is CASIGEDQPQHF. The CDR3 bases are TGTGCCAGTATCGGCGAAGATCAGCCCCAGCATTTT.